The rows below give T cell receptor beta chains drawn from one sample of a study of shared clonotypes between healthy human individuals. The repertoire was sequenced with immunoSEQ multiplex PCR; TCRdb's copy has only in-frame clones and lacks some. Among 2,500,000 or so clones, just over 90% were seen once, and the ten largest hold about 0.13%. Sequenced material: naive CD4+ T cells sorted from blood. These receptor sequences come from a man aged 18-30 years in good health. Both conserved end residues are part of each CDR3. A D gene is named only where the DNA matches it firmly. Expanded clones get a size class; other rows say once, few or many, or leave the size out.

TRBJ2-5	TRBV5-4	TRBD2	NA	TGTGCCAGCAGCCCCGGGACTAAAGAGGAGGGGACCCAGTACTTC	CASSPGTKEEGTQYF
TRBJ1-6	TRBV7-6	NA	NA	TGTGCCAGCAGCCGTAGCTCCTATAATTCACCCCTCCACTTT	CASSRSSYNSPLHF
TRBJ2-7	TRBV18	TRBD2	NA	TGTGCCAGCTCACCAACTAGCGGGAGAAATGAGCAGTACTTC	CASSPTSGRNEQYF
TRBJ2-5	TRBV15	NA	NA	TGTGCCACCAGCAGAGGTACAGGGCAAGAGACCCAGTACTTC	CATSRGTGQETQYF
TRBJ2-5	TRBV5-4	NA	NA	TGTGCCAGCAGCCTCAGGGGCGGGGGAGAGACCCAGTACTTC	CASSLRGGGETQYF
TRBJ2-7	TRBV5-8	NA	NA	TGTGCCAGCAGGCGTCCGGGAACCTCCTACGAGCAGTACTTC	CASRRPGTSYEQYF
TRBJ2-1	TRBV20-1	NA	NA	TGCAGTGCTCCGGGGGACAATGAGCAGTTCTTC	CSAPGDNEQFF
TRBJ1-1	TRBV29-1	NA	NA	TGCAGCGTTAGAGAAGGGGTAGAAACTGAAGCTTTCTTT	CSVREGVETEAFF
TRBJ2-5	TRBV9	NA	NA	TGTGCCAGCAGCGTTAGCGACCAAGAGACCCAGTACTTC	CASSVSDQETQYF
TRBJ1-1	TRBV30	NA	once	TGTGCCTGGAGTGTAAATGAGATGACTGAAGCTTTCTTT	CAWSVNEMTEAFF
TRBJ2-4	TRBV5-1	TRBD1	NA	TGCGCCAGCAGCTTGCAGGGGGCAAACATTCAGTACTTC	CASSLQGANIQYF
TRBJ1-5	TRBV10-3	NA	once	TGTGCCATCAGTGCACTGGGTCAGCCCCAGCATTTT	CAISALGQPQHF
TRBJ2-6	TRBV7-9	TRBD1	NA	TGTGCCAGCAGCGCCGGACAGGCCAGCTCTGGGGCCAACGTCCTGACTTTC	CASSAGQASSGANVLTF
TRBJ2-5	TRBV5-4	NA	NA	TGTGCCAGCAGCTTTTATAACAGGGAACAAGAGACCCAGTACTTC	CASSFYNREQETQYF
TRBJ2-6	TRBV10-3	NA	NA	TGTGCCGCTGGGAGAGGGGATGGGGCCAACGTCCTGACTTTC	CAAGRGDGANVLTF
TRBJ1-2	TRBV7-2	NA	NA	TGTGCCAGCAGCTCACCCACACAGGGAGAGCGGCGCTACACCTTC	CASSSPTQGERRYTF
TRBJ1-6	TRBV18	NA	few	TGTGCCAGCTCACCAGGGCACGAGTTCTCCCTCCACTTT	CASSPGHEFSLHF
TRBJ2-7	TRBV19	TRBD2	NA	TGTGCCACCACCAAGGGACTAGCGGAAGGCTACGAGCAGTACTTC	CATTKGLAEGYEQYF
TRBJ2-1	TRBV11-2	TRBD2	NA	TGTGCCAGCAGCACCGGGGGGGGGCAGTGGAATGAGCAGTTCTTC	CASSTGGGQWNEQFF
TRBJ2-7	TRBV4-3	TRBD1	once	TGCGCCAGCAGCCAAAGTACAGGGGCCCCCTACGAGCAGTACTTC	CASSQSTGAPYEQYF
TRBJ1-2	TRBV30	NA	NA	TGTGCCTGGAGAGCCGGGGGTTCAAACTATGGCTACACCTTC	CAWRAGGSNYGYTF
TRBJ2-1	TRBV10-1	TRBD2	once	TGCGCCAGCAGTGCCTCGCTAGCGGGGTACAATGAGCAGTTCTTC	CASSASLAGYNEQFF
TRBJ1-6	TRBV7-9	TRBD1	NA	TGTGCCAGCAGCTTCGGGACAGGGAGCTCCTATAATTCACCCCTCCACTTT	CASSFGTGSSYNSPLHF
TRBJ2-6	TRBV5-1	NA	NA	TGCGCCAGCAGCTTGGGAGGGGCTGGGGCCAACGTCCTGACTTTC	CASSLGGAGANVLTF
TRBJ1-1	TRBV12-5	NA	NA	TGTGCTAGTGGTTTGGGAACAAGTAACACTGAAGCTTTCTTT	CASGLGTSNTEAFF
TRBJ1-5	TRBV7-9	TRBD1	NA	TGTGCCAGCAGCCCGGGGACAGGGAGTCAGCCCCAGCATTTT	CASSPGTGSQPQHF
TRBJ1-1	TRBV28	NA	few	TGTGCCAGCAGTTTTACGATGAACACTGAAGCTTTCTTT	CASSFTMNTEAFF
TRBJ1-4	TRBV2	NA	NA	TGTGCCAGCAGTGAAGCCAGGGGCCAGGGTAATGAAAAACTGTTTTTT	CASSEARGQGNEKLFF
TRBJ2-7	TRBV19	NA	NA	TGTGCCAGTAGCAAGGGTTGGGAGCAGTACTTC	CASSKGWEQYF
TRBJ1-1	TRBV7-3	NA	NA	TGTGCCAGCAGCTTGACGGGGGCTGAAGCTTTCTTT	CASSLTGAEAFF
TRBJ2-5	TRBV10-2	NA	NA	TGCGCCAGCAGTGAGGGCGACAGAAAAGAGACCCAGTACTTC	CASSEGDRKETQYF
TRBJ1-6	TRBV9	TRBD1	NA	TGTGCCAGCAGCGCCACAGGGGGAAATTCACCCCTCCACTTT	CASSATGGNSPLHF
TRBJ1-4	TRBV7-2	NA	NA	TGTGCCAGCAGCTTAAGCGGCATAACTGAAAAACTGTTTTTT	CASSLSGITEKLFF
TRBJ2-7	TRBV5-4	NA	NA	TGTGCCAGCAGCTTAAGGGGATCCTACGAGCAGTACTTC	CASSLRGSYEQYF
TRBJ2-7	TRBV27	TRBD2	NA	TGTGCCAGCAGTTCCGGGGGGGCTCCGACCGAGCAGTACTTC	CASSSGGAPTEQYF
TRBJ1-6	TRBV7-2	TRBD1	NA	TGTGCCAGCAGATTTACCGGGACAGCCAATAATTCACCCCTCCACTTT	CASRFTGTANNSPLHF
TRBJ1-5	TRBV7-3	NA	NA	TGTGCCAGCAGCTTAAGAACAGGGTTGAATCAGCCCCAGCATTTT	CASSLRTGLNQPQHF
TRBJ2-5	TRBV18	NA	NA	TGTGCCAGCTCACCACCGAGACACCTCCAAGAGACCCAGTACTTC	CASSPPRHLQETQYF
TRBJ2-3	TRBV9	TRBD2	NA	TGTGCCAGCAGCCGCTCGGGGGGATCCAGCACAGATACGCAGTATTTT	CASSRSGGSSTDTQYF
TRBJ2-1	TRBV18	TRBD2	NA	TGTGCCAGCTCATCGCTACAAGCCTCTAGCGGGAGGAAAGATGAGCAGTTCTTC	CASSSLQASSGRKDEQFF
TRBJ1-6	TRBV5-4	NA	NA	TGTGCCAGCAGCTTGCCGAACAGGGCGGATAATTCACCCCTCCACTTT	CASSLPNRADNSPLHF
TRBJ1-3	TRBV28	NA	NA	TGTGCCAGCAGTTTTTTTCGAGGGCTCCACGGAAACACCATATATTTT	CASSFFRGLHGNTIYF
TRBJ1-2	TRBV5-1	TRBD1	NA	TGCGCCAGCAGCTTCACAGGGGGCACTGGCTACACCTTC	CASSFTGGTGYTF
TRBJ1-1	TRBV4-2	NA	NA	TGTGCCAGCAGCCAAGGAGGGGCCCTGGGAGCTTTCTTT	CASSQGGALGAFF
TRBJ2-7	TRBV30	TRBD1	NA	TGTGCCTGGAACCCCGGGACAGCCCTGTACGAGCAGTACTTC	CAWNPGTALYEQYF
TRBJ1-2	TRBV25-1	NA	NA	TGTGCCAGCAGTGGGCAGGGAATCAAGAACTATGGCTACACCTTC	CASSGQGIKNYGYTF
TRBJ2-3	TRBV11-3	NA	NA	TGTGCCAGCAGCTTAAACGGAATCACAGATACGCAGTATTTT	CASSLNGITDTQYF
TRBJ1-2	TRBV7-2	NA	NA	TGTGCCAGCAGCCACACAACCTATGGCTACACCTTC	CASSHTTYGYTF
TRBJ2-5	TRBV7-6	TRBD2	NA	TGTGCCAGCAGCTTGGCGGGGGCGGGGGGCGGGAGGGCCTCAGAAGAGACCCAGTACTTC	CASSLAGAGGGRASEETQYF
TRBJ2-7	TRBV6-1	NA	NA	TGTGCCAGCAGTGAATCCGTTTATCGGGGGTTGTACGAGCAGTACTTC	CASSESVYRGLYEQYF
TRBJ2-3	TRBV2	TRBD1	NA	TGTGCCAGCAGACAGGGGGGAGATACGCAGTATTTT	CASRQGGDTQYF
TRBJ1-6	TRBV6-5	TRBD1	NA	TGTGCCAGCAGGACAGGGGGAACTAATTCACCCCTCCACTTT	CASRTGGTNSPLHF